The entry below gives a single T cell receptor beta chain sequence along with its context. These data belong to a study of blood T cell repertoires in COVID-19. About the research overall: Collection of acute and convalescent COVID-19 samples took place in the United States, Italy and Spain. T cells, B-cell-depleted T cells, or PBMCs provided the cDNA or gDNA that served as material.

This CDR3 spans 18 amino acids. The V end was cut by 2 bases, the J end by 1 base, with 19 bases between. The V gene's germline CDR1 is LNHDA and CDR2 SQIVND (reference sequence). In the original workflow: Nucleated cell counts were estimated from reference gene primer amplification. Data came from immunoSEQ multiplex PCR; TCRdb stores just in-frame clones and leaves some out. Clone size and the V and J calls come from that table; the DNA yielded D and trimming. Of fewer than 450,000 clones listed, 90% to 95% are singletons. J is TRBJ2-3 and V is TRBV19, with a tentative D call TRBD2 (6 bases). The receptor's source is a woman younger than 35 who had recovered from COVID-19. What was sequenced was peripheral blood. The CDR3 sequence is CASSIIRGKGIGTDTQYF. The CDR3 DNA is TGTGCCAGTAGTATAATTCGGGGGAAGGGGATTGGCACAGATACGCAGTATTTT.